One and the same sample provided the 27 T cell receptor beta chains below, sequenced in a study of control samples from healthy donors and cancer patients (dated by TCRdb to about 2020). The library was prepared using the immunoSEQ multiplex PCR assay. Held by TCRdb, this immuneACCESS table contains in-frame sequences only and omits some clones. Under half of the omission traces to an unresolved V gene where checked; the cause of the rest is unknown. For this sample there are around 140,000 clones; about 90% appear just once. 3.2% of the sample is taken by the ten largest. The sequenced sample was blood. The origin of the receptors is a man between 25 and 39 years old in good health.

CDR3 DNA: TGTGCCAGCATCGGGTTCGGGGGCGTCTACGAGCAGTACTTC. It is translated as CASIGFGGVYEQYF. This chain joins TRBV28 and TRBJ2-7; either TRBD1 or TRBD2 may supply D (6 bases each). Per the germline V gene, CDR1 is MDHEN and CDR2 is SYDVKM. This CDR3 contains 14 residues. The V end was cut by 7 bases, the J end by 3 bases, with 16 bases between.

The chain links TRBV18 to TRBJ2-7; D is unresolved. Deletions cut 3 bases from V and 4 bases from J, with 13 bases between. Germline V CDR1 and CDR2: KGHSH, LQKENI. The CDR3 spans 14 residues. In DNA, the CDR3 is TGTGCCAGCTCACCCCCAGCTAATCGGTACGAGCAGTACTTC. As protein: CASSPPANRYEQYF.

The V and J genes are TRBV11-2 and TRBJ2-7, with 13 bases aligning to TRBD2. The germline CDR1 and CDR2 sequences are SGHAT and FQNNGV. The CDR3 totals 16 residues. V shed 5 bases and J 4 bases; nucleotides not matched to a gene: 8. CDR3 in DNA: TGTGCCAGCAGCCCAGGACTAGCGGGGGTTGTTTACGAGCAGTACTTC. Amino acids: CASSPGLAGVVYEQYF.

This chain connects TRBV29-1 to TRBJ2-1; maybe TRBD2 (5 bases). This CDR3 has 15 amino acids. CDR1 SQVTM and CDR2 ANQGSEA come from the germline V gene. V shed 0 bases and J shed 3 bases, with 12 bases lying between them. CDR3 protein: CSVEEIGGLYNEQFF. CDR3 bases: TGCAGCGTTGAAGAAATTGGAGGACTCTACAATGAGCAGTTCTTC.

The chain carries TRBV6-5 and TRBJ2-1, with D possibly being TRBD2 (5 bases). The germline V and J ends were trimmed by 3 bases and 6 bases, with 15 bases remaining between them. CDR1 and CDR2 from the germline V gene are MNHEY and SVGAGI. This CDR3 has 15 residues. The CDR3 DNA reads TGTGCCAGCAGTTATCGGGGTCCCTCTGGCAATGAGCAGTTCTTC. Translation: CASSYRGPSGNEQFF.

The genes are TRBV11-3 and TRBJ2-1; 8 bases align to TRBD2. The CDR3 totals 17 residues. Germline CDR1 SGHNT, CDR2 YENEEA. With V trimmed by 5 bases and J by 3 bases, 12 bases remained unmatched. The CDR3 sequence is CASSPDDGRGVYNEQFF. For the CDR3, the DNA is TGTGCCAGCAGCCCAGACGACGGGCGGGGGGTCTACAATGAGCAGTTCTTC.

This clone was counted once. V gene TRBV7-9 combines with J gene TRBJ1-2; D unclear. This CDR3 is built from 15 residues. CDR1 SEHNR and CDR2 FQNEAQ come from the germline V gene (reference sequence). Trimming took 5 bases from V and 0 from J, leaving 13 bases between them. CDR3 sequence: CASSLVVAANYGYTF. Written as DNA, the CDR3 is TGTGCCAGCAGCCTAGTGGTGGCAGCTAACTATGGCTACACCTTC.

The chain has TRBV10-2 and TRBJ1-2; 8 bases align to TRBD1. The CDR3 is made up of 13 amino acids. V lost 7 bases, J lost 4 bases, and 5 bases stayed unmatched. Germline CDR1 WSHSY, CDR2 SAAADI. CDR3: CASTGQGFYGYTF. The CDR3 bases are TGCGCCAGCACTGGACAGGGTTTCTATGGCTACACCTTC.

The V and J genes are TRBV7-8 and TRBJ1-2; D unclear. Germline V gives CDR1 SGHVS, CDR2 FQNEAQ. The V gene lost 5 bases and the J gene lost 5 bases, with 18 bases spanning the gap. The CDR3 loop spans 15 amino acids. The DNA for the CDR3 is TGTGCCAGCAGCGCCCAAGGAGCAGGCCAATATGGCTACACCTTC. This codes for CASSAQGAGQYGYTF.

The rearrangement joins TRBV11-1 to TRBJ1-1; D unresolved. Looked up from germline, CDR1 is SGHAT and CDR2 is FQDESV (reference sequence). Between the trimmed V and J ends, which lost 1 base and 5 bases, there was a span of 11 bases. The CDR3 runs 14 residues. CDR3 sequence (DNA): TGTGCCAGCAGCTTAGGGTGGTCGGCAACTGAAGCTTTCTTT. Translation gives CASSLGWSATEAFF.

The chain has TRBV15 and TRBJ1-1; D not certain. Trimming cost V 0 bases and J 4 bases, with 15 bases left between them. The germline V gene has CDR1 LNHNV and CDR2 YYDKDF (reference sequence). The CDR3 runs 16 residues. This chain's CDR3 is CATSRDSRSRSTEAFF. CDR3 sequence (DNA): TGTGCCACCAGCAGAGATTCCCGCAGTAGAAGCACTGAAGCTTTCTTT.

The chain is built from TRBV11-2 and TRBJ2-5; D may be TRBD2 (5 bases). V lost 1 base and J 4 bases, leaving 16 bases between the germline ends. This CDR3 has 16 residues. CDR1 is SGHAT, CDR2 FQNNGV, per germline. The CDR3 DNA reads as TGTGCCAGCAGCTTAGGTTCTCGGGCTAGCCGAGAGACCCAGTACTTC. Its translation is CASSLGSRASRETQYF.

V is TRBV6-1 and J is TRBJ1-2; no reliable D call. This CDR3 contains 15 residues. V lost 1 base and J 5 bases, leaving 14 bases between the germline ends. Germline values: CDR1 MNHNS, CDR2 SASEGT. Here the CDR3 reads CASSEGHGLGYGYTF. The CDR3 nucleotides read TGTGCCAGCAGTGAAGGACACGGACTTGGATATGGCTACACCTTC.

The CDR3 sequence is CASSVGVTGELFF. The DNA for the CDR3 is TGCGCCAGCAGCGTGGGGGTCACCGGGGAGCTGTTTTTT. The gene calls are TRBV10-1 and TRBJ2-2, with D tentatively TRBD1 or TRBD2 (5 bases each). This CDR3 has 13 amino acids. Trimming removed 6 bases at V and 4 bases at J, with 9 bases between. In germline, CDR1 is WNHNN, CDR2 SYGVQD (reference sequence).

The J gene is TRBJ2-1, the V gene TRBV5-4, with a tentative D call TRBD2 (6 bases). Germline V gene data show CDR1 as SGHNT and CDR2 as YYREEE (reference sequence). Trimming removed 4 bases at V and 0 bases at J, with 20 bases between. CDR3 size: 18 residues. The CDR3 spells CASSPRTLAQSSYNEQFF. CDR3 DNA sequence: TGTGCCAGCAGCCCGCGCACTCTAGCGCAAAGCTCCTACAATGAGCAGTTCTTC. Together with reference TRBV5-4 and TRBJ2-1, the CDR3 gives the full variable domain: ETGVTQSPTHLIKTRGQQVTLRCSSQSGHNTVSWYQQALGQGPQFIFQYYREEENGRGNFPPRFSGLQFPNYSSELNVNALELDDSALYLCASSPRTLAQSSYNEQFFGPGTRLTVL.

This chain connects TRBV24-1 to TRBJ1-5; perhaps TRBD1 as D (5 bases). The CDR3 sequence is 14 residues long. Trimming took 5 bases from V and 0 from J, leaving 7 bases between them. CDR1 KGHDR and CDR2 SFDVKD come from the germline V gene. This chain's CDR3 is CATSGGYSNQPQHF. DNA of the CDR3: TGTGCCACCAGTGGGGGGTATAGCAATCAGCCCCAGCATTTT.

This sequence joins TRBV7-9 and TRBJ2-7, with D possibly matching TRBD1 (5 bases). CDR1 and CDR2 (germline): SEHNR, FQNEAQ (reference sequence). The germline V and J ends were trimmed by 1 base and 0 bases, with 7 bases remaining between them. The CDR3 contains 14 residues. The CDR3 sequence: CASSLGQISYEQYF. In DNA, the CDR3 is TGTGCCAGCAGCTTAGGACAGATCTCCTACGAGCAGTACTTC.

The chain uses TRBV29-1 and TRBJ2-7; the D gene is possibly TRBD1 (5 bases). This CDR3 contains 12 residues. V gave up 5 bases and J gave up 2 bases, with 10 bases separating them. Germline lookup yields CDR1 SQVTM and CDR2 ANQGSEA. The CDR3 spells CSVIRAPYEQYF. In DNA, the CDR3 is TGCAGCGTTATCAGGGCCCCCTACGAGCAGTACTTC.

The CDR3 here is CASRRGDPLSTDTQYF. The CDR3 nucleotides are TGCGCCAGCAGGCGGGGGGACCCCCTTAGCACAGATACGCAGTATTTT. The chain uses TRBV5-1 and TRBJ2-3, with 8 bases fitting TRBD2. After removal of 5 bases from V and 0 bases from J, the junction contained 8 bases not matched to a gene. Germline CDR1 and CDR2: SGHRS and YFSETQ. There are 16 residues in the CDR3. The full variable domain, rest sourced from reference TRBV5-1 and TRBJ2-3, is KAGVTQTPRYLIKTRGQQVTLSCSPISGHRSVSWYQQTPGQGLQFLFEYFSETQRNKGNFPGRFSGRQFSNSRSEMNVSTLELGDSALYLCASRRGDPLSTDTQYFGPGTRLTVL.

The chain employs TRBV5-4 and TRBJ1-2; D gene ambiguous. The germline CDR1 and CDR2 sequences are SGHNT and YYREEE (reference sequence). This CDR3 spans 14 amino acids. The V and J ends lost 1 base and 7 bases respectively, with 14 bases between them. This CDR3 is CASSLPESRVGYTF. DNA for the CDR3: TGTGCCAGCAGCTTGCCGGAATCCCGCGTTGGCTACACCTTC. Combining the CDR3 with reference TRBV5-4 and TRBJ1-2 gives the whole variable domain ETGVTQSPTHLIKTRGQQVTLRCSSQSGHNTVSWYQQALGQGPQFIFQYYREEENGRGNFPPRFSGLQFPNYSSELNVNALELDDSALYLCASSLPESRVGYTFGSGTRLTVV.

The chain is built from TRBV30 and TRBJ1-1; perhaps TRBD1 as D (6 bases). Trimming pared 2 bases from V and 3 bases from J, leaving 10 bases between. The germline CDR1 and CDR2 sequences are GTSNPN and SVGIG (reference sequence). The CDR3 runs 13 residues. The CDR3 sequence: CAWSSRGDTEAFF. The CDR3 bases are TGTGCCTGGAGTAGTAGGGGGGACACTGAAGCTTTCTTT.

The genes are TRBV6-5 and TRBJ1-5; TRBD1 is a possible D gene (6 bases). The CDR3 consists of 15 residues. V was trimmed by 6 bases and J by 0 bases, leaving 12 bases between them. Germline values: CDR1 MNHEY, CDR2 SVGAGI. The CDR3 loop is CASSADSLSNQPQHF. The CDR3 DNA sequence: TGTGCCAGCAGCGCGGACAGTCTTAGCAATCAGCCCCAGCATTTT.

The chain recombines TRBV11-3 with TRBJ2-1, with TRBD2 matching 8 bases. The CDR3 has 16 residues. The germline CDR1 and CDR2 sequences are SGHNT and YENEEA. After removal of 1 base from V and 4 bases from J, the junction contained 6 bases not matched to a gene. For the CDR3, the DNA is TGTGCCAGCAGCTTAGCGGGGGGGCCACCTTACAATGAGCAGTTCTTC. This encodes CASSLAGGPPYNEQFF.

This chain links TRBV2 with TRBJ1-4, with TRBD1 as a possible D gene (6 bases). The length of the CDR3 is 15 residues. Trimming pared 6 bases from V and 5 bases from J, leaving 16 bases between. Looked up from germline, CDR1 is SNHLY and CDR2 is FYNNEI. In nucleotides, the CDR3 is TGTGCCAGCAGCCTAGTCGGGACACAAAATGAAAAACTGTTTTTT. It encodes CASSLVGTQNEKLFF.

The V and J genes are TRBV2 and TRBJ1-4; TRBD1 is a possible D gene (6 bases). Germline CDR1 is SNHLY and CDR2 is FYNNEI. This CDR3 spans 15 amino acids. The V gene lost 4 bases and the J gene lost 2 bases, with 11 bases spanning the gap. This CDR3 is CASSATGNTNEKLFF. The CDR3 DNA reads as TGTGCCAGCAGTGCCACAGGGAACACTAATGAAAAACTGTTTTTT.

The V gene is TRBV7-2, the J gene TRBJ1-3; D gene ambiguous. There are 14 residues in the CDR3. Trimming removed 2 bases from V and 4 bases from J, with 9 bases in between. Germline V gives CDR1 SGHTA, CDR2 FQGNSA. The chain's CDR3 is CASSLLLGGNTIYF. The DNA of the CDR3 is TGTGCCAGCAGCTTATTGCTAGGAGGAAACACCATATATTTT.

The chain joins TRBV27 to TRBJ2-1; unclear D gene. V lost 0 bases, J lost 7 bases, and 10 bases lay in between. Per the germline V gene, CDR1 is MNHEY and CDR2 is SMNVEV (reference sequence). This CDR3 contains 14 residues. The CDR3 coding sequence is TGTGCCAGCAGTTTATCGAATTTGAGGAATGAGCAGTTCTTC. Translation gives CASSLSNLRNEQFF.